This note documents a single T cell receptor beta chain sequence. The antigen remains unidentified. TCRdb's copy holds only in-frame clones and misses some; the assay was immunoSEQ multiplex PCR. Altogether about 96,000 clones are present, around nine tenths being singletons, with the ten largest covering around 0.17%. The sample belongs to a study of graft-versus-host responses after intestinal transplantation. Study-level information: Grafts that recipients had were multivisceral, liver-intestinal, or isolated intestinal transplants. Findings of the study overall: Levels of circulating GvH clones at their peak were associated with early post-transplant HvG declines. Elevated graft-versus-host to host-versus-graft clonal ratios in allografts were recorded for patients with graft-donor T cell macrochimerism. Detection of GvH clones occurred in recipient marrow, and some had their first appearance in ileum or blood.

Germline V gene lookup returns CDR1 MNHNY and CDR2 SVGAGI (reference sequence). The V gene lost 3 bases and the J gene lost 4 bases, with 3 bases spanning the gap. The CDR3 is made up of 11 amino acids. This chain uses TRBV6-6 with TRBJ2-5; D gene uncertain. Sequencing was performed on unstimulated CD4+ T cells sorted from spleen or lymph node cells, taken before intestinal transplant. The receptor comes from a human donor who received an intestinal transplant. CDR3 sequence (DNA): TGTGCCAGCAGTTATCTAGAGACCCAGTACTTC. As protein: CASSYLETQYF.